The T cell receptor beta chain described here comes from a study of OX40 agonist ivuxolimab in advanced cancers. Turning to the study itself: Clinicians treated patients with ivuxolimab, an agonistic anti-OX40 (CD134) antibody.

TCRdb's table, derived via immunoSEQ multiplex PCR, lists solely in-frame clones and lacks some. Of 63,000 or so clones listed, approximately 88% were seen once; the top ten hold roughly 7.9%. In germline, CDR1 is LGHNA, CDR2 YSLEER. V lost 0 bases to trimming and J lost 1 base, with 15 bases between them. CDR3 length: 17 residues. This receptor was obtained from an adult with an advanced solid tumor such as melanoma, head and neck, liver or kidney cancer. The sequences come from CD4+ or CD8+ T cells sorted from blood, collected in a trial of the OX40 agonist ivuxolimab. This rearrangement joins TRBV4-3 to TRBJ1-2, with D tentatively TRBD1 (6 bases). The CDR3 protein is CASSQDSRDTLNYGYTF. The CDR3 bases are TGCGCCAGCAGCCAAGATAGCCGGGACACTCTTAACTATGGCTACACCTTC.